What follows are 16 T cell receptor beta chains derived from one specimen sequenced in a study of blood T cell repertoires in COVID-19. Data came from immunoSEQ multiplex PCR; TCRdb stores just in-frame clones and leaves some out. The sample contains over 150,000 clones, about 90% of which appear only once. Source material: PBMCs or T cells enriched from blood (not recorded which). These receptor sequences come from a woman aged 50 to 60 who had recovered from COVID-19.

The gene calls are TRBV6-1 and TRBJ2-3, with 11 positions matching TRBD1. With 3 bases clipped from V and 4 bases from J, the junction kept 0 bases outside the gene matches. The V gene's germline CDR1 is MNHNS and CDR2 SASEGT. The CDR3 has 14 amino acids. The CDR3 sequence is CASSEGQGADTQYF. The CDR3, as DNA: TGTGCCAGCAGTGAGGGACAGGGGGCAGATACGCAGTATTTT.

The chain links TRBV21-1 to TRBJ1-3; the table names TRBD1, a call not compared with the DNA. TRBV21-1 is a known pseudogene. The CDR3 length is 17 residues. The CDR3, as DNA: TGTGCCAGCAGCAAAGTTAGGACACCGAGCTCTGGAAACACCATATATTTT. Translating it yields CASSKVRTPSSGNTIYF.

The genes are TRBV19 and TRBJ2-7; 10 bases are a match to TRBD1. J lost 0 bases, V lost 3 bases, and 2 bases had no gene match. CDR1 LNHDA and CDR2 SQIVND come from the germline V gene (reference sequence). The CDR3 length is 15 residues. For the CDR3, the DNA is TGTGCCAGTAGTATTGGGACAGGGGCCTCCTACGAGCAGTACTTC. Encoded protein: CASSIGTGASYEQYF.

The chain has TRBV7-9 and TRBJ2-1; 7 nucleotides match TRBD1. Germline assignment: CDR1 SEHNR and CDR2 FQNEAQ (reference sequence). CDR3 length: 16 amino acids. The J segment lost 3 bases and the V segment lost 1 base, leaving 6 bases of the junction unmatched. The CDR3 DNA reads TGTGCCAGCAGCTTAGGGGACAGATACCTCTACAATGAGCAGTTCTTC. It is translated as CASSLGDRYLYNEQFF.

This chain joins TRBV5-6 and TRBJ2-3, with D possibly TRBD1 on 7 matching bases. This CDR3 comprises 15 residues. The V gene's germline CDR1 is SGHDT and CDR2 YYEEEE. Trimming pared 2 bases from V and 3 bases from J, leaving 13 bases between. The CDR3 DNA follows: TGTGCCAGCAGCTTCCCACAGGGGAGGACAGATACGCAGTATTTT. The encoded protein is CASSFPQGRTDTQYF.

This chain uses TRBV4-1 with TRBJ2-1; 8 bases fit TRBD2. This CDR3 comprises 17 residues. With 0 bases clipped from V and 1 base from J, the junction kept 5 bases outside the gene matches. Germline lookup yields CDR1 MGHRA and CDR2 YSYEKL. The CDR3 is CASSQDTTSGSYNEQFF. CDR3 bases: TGCGCCAGCAGCCAAGATACTACTAGCGGTTCCTACAATGAGCAGTTCTTC.

The chain is built from TRBV6-5 and TRBJ1-2; 8 nucleotides agree with TRBD1. In germline, CDR1 is MNHEY, CDR2 SVGAGI. The V segment lost 8 bases and the J segment 2 bases; nucleotides outside the gene matches: 4. The CDR3 runs 13 residues. The CDR3 nucleotides read TGTGCCAGCGCTCAGGGGGCGAACTATGGCTACACCTTC. Translated: CASAQGANYGYTF.

This clone showed up just a few times. This chain links TRBV14 with TRBJ2-1; D call uncertain. With 4 bases removed from V and 7 bases from J, the gap between germline ends came to 20 bases. This CDR3 region has 16 residues. Per germline, CDR1 SGHDN and CDR2 FVKESK. The CDR3 reads CASSLETGLITNEQFF. The CDR3 region has the DNA TGTGCCAGCAGCCTGGAGACGGGTCTCATTACAAATGAGCAGTTCTTC.

This clone has just one count. The rearrangement joins TRBV20-1 to TRBJ1-1; TRBD1 might be the D (5 bases). This CDR3 has 11 residues. Germline values: CDR1 DFQATT, CDR2 SNEGSKA (reference sequence). The V end was cut by 6 bases, the J end by 5 bases, with 10 bases between. CDR3 amino acids: CSAWGETEAFF. Here the CDR3 DNA reads TGCAGTGCGTGGGGGGAGACTGAAGCTTTCTTT.

Concerning this clone itself: Mismatch with germline at one junction end may stem from a read error. This chain uses TRBV5-8 with TRBJ1-1; a possible D gene is TRBD1 (6 bases). This CDR3 is 13 amino acids long. CDR1 and CDR2 from the germline V gene are SGHTS and YDEGEE. The CDR3 loop reads CASSLGAGAEAFF. DNA of the CDR3: TGTGCCAGCAGCCTGGGGGCGGGGGCTGAGGCTTTCTTT.

This clone has only a few counts. The chain joins TRBV28 to TRBJ1-1; 10 bases fit TRBD1. J lost 7 bases, V lost 6 bases, and 8 bases had no gene match. The CDR3 is 14 amino acids. Looked up from germline, CDR1 is MDHEN and CDR2 is SYDVKM. CDR3 nucleotides: TGTGCCAGCAGAGGAGGACAGGGGGGAGGTGAAGCTTTCTTT. This translates into CASRGGQGGGEAFF. Drawing the rest from reference TRBV28 and TRBJ1-1, the complete variable domain is DVKVTQSSRYLVKRTGEKVFLECVQDMDHENMFWYRQDPGLGLRLIYFSYDVKMKEKGDIPEGYSVSREKKERFSLILESASTNQTSMYLCASRGGQGGGEAFFGQGTRLTVV.

This clone was picked up one time. The V and J genes are TRBV27 and TRBJ1-2; D is unresolved. Germline V CDR1 and CDR2: MNHEY, SMNVEV (reference sequence). V lost 6 bases and J lost 4, with 9 bases in between. The CDR3 loop spans 12 amino acids. In nucleotides, the CDR3 is TGTGCCAGCAGGAGGCTCGGCTATGGCTACACCTTC. This gives the protein CASRRLGYGYTF.

The chain links TRBV7-8 to TRBJ1-1; possibly TRBD1 for D (6 bases). The CDR3 covers 15 residues. The V end was cut by 3 bases, the J end by 0 bases, with 11 bases between. Germline CDR1 reads SGHVS; CDR2 reads FQNEAQ. CDR3 bases: TGTGCCAGCAGCTTCAGGGGTGCTATGAACACTGAAGCTTTCTTT. This translates into CASSFRGAMNTEAFF.

V gene TRBV4-2 combines with J gene TRBJ1-2; 7 nucleotides agree with TRBD1. The CDR3 is 13 residues long. The V gene's germline CDR1 is LGHNA and CDR2 YNFKEQ. The V segment lost 3 bases and the J segment 2 bases; nucleotides outside the gene matches: 0. CDR3 nucleotide sequence: TGTGCCAGCAGCCAGGACAGGAACTATGGCTACACCTTC. Translating gives CASSQDRNYGYTF.

The chain joins TRBV5-1 to TRBJ1-4, with D possibly being TRBD1 (6 bases). Germline assignment: CDR1 SGHRS and CDR2 YFSETQ. The V gene lost 2 bases and the J gene lost 4 bases, with 12 bases spanning the gap. This CDR3 region has 15 residues. CDR3 coding DNA: TGCGCCAGCAGCTTTGGGACAATTAATAATGAAAAACTGTTTTTT. This gives the protein CASSFGTINNEKLFF.

The chain joins TRBV28 to TRBJ1-3; D is ambiguous. The CDR3 consists of 15 residues. V was trimmed by 3 bases and J by 0 bases, leaving 9 bases between them. Per germline, CDR1 MDHEN and CDR2 SYDVKM. The CDR3, as DNA: TGTGCCAGCAGTTTGCACAGTAGCTCTGGAAACACCATATATTTT. Amino acid sequence: CASSLHSSSGNTIYF.